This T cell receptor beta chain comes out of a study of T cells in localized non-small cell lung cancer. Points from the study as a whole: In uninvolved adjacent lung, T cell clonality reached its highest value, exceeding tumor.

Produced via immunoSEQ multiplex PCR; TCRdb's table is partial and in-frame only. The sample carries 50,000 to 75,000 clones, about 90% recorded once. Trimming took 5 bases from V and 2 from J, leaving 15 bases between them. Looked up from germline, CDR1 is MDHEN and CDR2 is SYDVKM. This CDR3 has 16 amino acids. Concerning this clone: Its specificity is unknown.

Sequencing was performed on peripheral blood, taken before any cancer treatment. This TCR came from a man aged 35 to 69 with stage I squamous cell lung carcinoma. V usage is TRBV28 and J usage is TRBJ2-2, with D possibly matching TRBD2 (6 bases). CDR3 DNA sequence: TGTGCCAGCAGTCCCTTTGTCGGGGGAAACACCGGGGAGCTGTTTTTT. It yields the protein CASSPFVGGNTGELFF.